These T cell receptor beta chains were read from a single sample in a study of shared clonotypes between healthy human individuals. The table came from immunoSEQ multiplex PCR; TCRdb's copy has only in-frame clones and leaves some out. The sample contains around 340,000 clones, about 70% of which appear only once. What was sequenced was memory CD4+ T cells sorted from blood. The receptors originated from a man aged 25 to 45 in good health. Both conserved end residues are part of each CDR3. Each record gives: D gene, V gene, clone size, J gene, CDR3 length, CDR3 DNA, CDR3 protein. The D gene is left open where the match is weak. Rows may omit the clone size; those that give it use once, few, many or a size class.

-	TRBV19	-	TRBJ2-7	14	TGTGCCAGTAGTACCGGGACACTTTCCTACGAGCAGTACTTC	CASSTGTLSYEQYF
-	TRBV27	-	TRBJ1-5	13	TGTGCCAGCAGTTGGCAGGGTGCTCAGCCCCAGCATTTT	CASSWQGAQPQHF
-	TRBV20-1	-	TRBJ2-1	11	TGCAGTTCTACGCCCTACAATGAGCAGTTCTTC	CSSTPYNEQFF
-	TRBV10-3	-	TRBJ2-7	13	TGTGCCATCAAATTTAGTACAGGGAGCGAGCAGTACTTC	CAIKFSTGSEQYF
-	TRBV6-6	few	TRBJ2-2	13	TGTGCCAGCAGCGGCACAAACACCGGGGAGCTGTTTTTT	CASSGTNTGELFF
-	TRBV7-2	many	TRBJ2-1	15	TGTGCCAGCAGCTTGGGGTCGAGCTCCTACAATGAGCAGTTCTTC	CASSLGSSSYNEQFF
TRBD2	TRBV7-3	-	TRBJ2-7	16	TGTGCCAGCAGCCCGTCCGTCGAGCGGGACTCCTACGAGCAGTACTTC	CASSPSVERDSYEQYF
TRBD1	TRBV5-1	once	TRBJ2-2	15	TGCGCCAGCAGTCAAGACAGGGTGGGGGCCGGGGAGCTGTTTTTT	CASSQDRVGAGELFF
TRBD1	TRBV5-4	-	TRBJ2-5	14	TGTGCCAGCAGCCCTCCGGGACAGGGTAAAACCCAATACTTC	CASSPPGQGKTQYF
-	TRBV15	-	TRBJ2-7	15	TGTGCCACCAGCAGAGACGCGACGGAGAGCTACGAGCAGTACTTC	CATSRDATESYEQYF
-	TRBV27	-	TRBJ2-7	15	TGTGCCAGCAGTTACACCGGGACTTACTCCTACGAGCAGTACTTC	CASSYTGTYSYEQYF
-	TRBV30	few	TRBJ2-6	14	TGTGCTCGCCACGACCGATCTGGGGCCAACGTCCTGACTTTC	CARHDRSGANVLTF
-	TRBV6-1	-	TRBJ2-1	14	TGTGCCAGCAGTGAACTTGGGAGCTACAATGAGCAGTTCTTC	CASSELGSYNEQFF
-	TRBV6-1	-	TRBJ2-1	13	TGTGCCAGCAGCCTAGCGCTGGGCAATGAGCAGTTCTTC	CASSLALGNEQFF
-	TRBV9	-	TRBJ2-1	13	TGTGCCAGCAGCCGGGAGTCCCACAATGAGCAGTTCTTC	CASSRESHNEQFF
-	TRBV7-8	few	TRBJ1-6	15	TGTGCCAGCAGCTTATATGACGGAGATTATTCACCCCTCCACTTT	CASSLYDGDYSPLHF
-	TRBV6-5	-	TRBJ2-2	16	TGTGCCAGCAGTTCCCATGGCGTGGGGGGCACCGGGGAGCTGTTTTTT	CASSSHGVGGTGELFF
TRBD1	TRBV25-1	-	TRBJ2-6	18	TGTGCCAGCAGGGCCCGCATCGGGACAGCCTCTGGGGCCAACGTCCTGACTTTC	CASRARIGTASGANVLTF
TRBD2	TRBV10-1	-	TRBJ2-1	15	TGCGCCAGCAGTGATCGCGGCGGGAGAGTCAATGAGCAGTTCTTC	CASSDRGGRVNEQFF
-	TRBV5-1	-	TRBJ2-7	15	-	CASSFGSGGSYEQYF
-	TRBV5-8	-	TRBJ2-3	13	TGTGCCAGCGATAGGTGGGTCACAGATACGCAGTATTTT	CASDRWVTDTQYF
TRBD1	TRBV18	-	TRBJ2-7	15	TGTGCCAGCTCACCTCTCGGACAGGTGGGCTACGAGCAGTACTTC	CASSPLGQVGYEQYF
TRBD1	TRBV11-2	-	TRBJ2-1	14	TGTGCCAGCAGCCGGGACAGGGGTTCACGGGAGCAGTTCTTC	CASSRDRGSREQFF
-	TRBV2	-	TRBJ1-2	12	TGTGCCAGCAGTGACACTCCTTATGGCTACACCTTC	CASSDTPYGYTF
TRBD2	TRBV25-1	-	TRBJ2-1	15	TGTGCCAGCAGTGATTCTAGCGGGAGGTTGGATGAGCAGTTCTTC	CASSDSSGRLDEQFF
-	TRBV15	-	TRBJ2-5	17	TGTGCCACCAGCAGAGATAAGGCTAGCGCCCGCCAAGAGACCCAGTACTTC	CATSRDKASARQETQYF
-	TRBV9	few	TRBJ2-2	14	TGTGCCAGCAGCCCGCAATTAGCCACCGGGGAGCTGTTTTTT	CASSPQLATGELFF